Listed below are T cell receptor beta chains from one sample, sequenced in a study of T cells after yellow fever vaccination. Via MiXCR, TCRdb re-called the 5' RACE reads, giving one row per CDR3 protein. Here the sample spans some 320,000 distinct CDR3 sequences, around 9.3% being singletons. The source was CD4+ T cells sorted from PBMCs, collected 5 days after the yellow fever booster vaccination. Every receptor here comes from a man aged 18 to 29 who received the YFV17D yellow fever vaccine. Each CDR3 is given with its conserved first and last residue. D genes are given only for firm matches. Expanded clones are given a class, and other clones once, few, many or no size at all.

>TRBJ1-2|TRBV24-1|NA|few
TGTGCCACCAGTCGGGGGACGAACTATGGCTACACCTTC
CATSRGTNYGYTF
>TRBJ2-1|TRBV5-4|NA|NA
TGTGCCAGCAGCTGGGGCCCACCTAATGAGCAGTTCTTC
CASSWGPPNEQFF
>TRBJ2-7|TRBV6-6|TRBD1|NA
TGTGCCAGCACATCAGGGGGCAGTGTCAACGAGCAGTACTTC
CASTSGGSVNEQYF
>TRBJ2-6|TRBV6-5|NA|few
TGTGCCAGCAGGGGGATTGGGGGCTTAAGCTCTGGGGCCAACGTCCTGACTTTC
CASRGIGGLSSGANVLTF
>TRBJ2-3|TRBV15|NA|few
TGTGCCACCAGCAGAGATAAAATCGATACGCAGTATTTT
CATSRDKIDTQYF
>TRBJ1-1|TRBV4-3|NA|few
TGCGCCAGCAGCCAAGAGACAAGTAGCACTGAAGCTTTCTTT
CASSQETSSTEAFF
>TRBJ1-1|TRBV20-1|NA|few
TGCAGTGCCAAGGGGGGCGGCGCCGCTCCTTTCTTT
CSAKGGGAAPFF
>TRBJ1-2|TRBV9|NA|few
TGTGCCAGCAGTCGCCAGGGTCTCGCTAACTATGGCTACACCTTC
CASSRQGLANYGYTF
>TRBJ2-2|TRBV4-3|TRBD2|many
TGCGCCAGCAGCCGAGGACTAGTCTCCGGGGAGCTGTTTTTT
CASSRGLVSGELFF
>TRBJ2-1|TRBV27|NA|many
TGTGCCAGCAGTTTGAAGTGGGCGGCGAATGAGCAGTTCTTC
CASSLKWAANEQFF
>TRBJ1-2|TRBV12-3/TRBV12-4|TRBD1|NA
TGTGCCAGCAGGCAACAGGGGGCCCGCTATGGCTACACCTTC
CASRQQGARYGYTF
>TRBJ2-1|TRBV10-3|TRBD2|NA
TGTGCCATCAGCCCGGGGGATCTAGCGGGGCCCTTCAATGAGCAGTTCTTC
CAISPGDLAGPFNEQFF
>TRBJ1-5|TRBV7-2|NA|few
TGTGCCAGCAGCCAATCCCGCAATCAGCCCCAGCATTTT
CASSQSRNQPQHF
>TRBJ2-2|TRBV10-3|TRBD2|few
TGTGCCATCAGTGATTCACGGGGGGACACCGGGGAGCTGTTTTTT
CAISDSRGDTGELFF
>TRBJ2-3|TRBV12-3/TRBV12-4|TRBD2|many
TGTGCCAGCAGCCCCCTGCGGCTAGCGGGGCCAGATACGCAGTATTTT
CASSPLRLAGPDTQYF
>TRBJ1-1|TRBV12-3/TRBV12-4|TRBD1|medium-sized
TGTGCCAGCAGTTTACCAGGGGGGACTGAAGCTTTCTTT
CASSLPGGTEAFF
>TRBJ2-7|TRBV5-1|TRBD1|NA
TGCGCCACCTGGCCGACAGGGGGCTACGAGCAGTACTTC
CATWPTGGYEQYF
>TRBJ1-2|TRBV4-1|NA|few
TGCGCCAGCAGCCAGGTTTTGGGGGGGCGAGTCTATGGCTACACCTTC
CASSQVLGGRVYGYTF
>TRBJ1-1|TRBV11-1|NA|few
TGTGCCAGCAGCTTTAACGCACCGAACACTGAAGCTTTCTTT
CASSFNAPNTEAFF
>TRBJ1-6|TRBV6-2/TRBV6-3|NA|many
TGTGCCAGCAGTTCCGCCCTCGGGACATCGGCAAAAAATTCACCCCTCCACTTT
CASSSALGTSAKNSPLHF
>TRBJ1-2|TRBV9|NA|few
TGTGCCAGCAGCGTAGGTGACGGGACTAACTATGGCTACACCTTC
CASSVGDGTNYGYTF
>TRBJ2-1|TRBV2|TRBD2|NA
TGTGCCAGCAGTCAAGCGGGACTAGCGGCCTACAATGAGCAGTTCTTC
CASSQAGLAAYNEQFF
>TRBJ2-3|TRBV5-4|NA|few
TGTGCCAGCAGCTTTGACCGGGCGACCCTACGAAATACGCAGTATTTT
CASSFDRATLRNTQYF
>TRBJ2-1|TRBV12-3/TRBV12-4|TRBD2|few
TGTGCCAGCTCCCTCGGGGGGGCGCGGGAGCAGTTCTTC
CASSLGGAREQFF
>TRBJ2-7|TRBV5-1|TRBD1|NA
TGCGCCAGCAGCACTCCGACAGGGACCTACGAGCAGTACTTC
CASSTPTGTYEQYF
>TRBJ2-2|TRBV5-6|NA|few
TGTGCCAGCAGCCTAGGGCCAGGTTCGAACACCGGGGAGCTGTTTTTT
CASSLGPGSNTGELFF
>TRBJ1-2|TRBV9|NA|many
TGTGCCAGCAGCGTACCTGCCAGGGGAAATGGCTACACCTTC
CASSVPARGNGYTF
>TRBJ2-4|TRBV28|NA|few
TGTGCCAGCAGTTTAGCCAACAGAGAGGGGACCAAAAACATTCAGTACTTC
CASSLANREGTKNIQYF
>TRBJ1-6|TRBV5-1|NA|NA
TGCGCCAGCAGCTTGGGGGGGGGCTCTGATTCACCCCTCCACTTT
CASSLGGGSDSPLHF
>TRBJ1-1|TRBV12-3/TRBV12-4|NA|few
TGTGCCAGCAGCCCCCAGGGGTACTACACTGAAGCTTTCTTT
CASSPQGYYTEAFF
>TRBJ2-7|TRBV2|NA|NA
TGTGCCAGCAGCTCCAGGACAGCAACCTACGAGCAGTACTTC
CASSSRTATYEQYF
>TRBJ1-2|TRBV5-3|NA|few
TGTGCCAGAAGCTTTCAGGACAAGTACTATGGCTACACCTTC
CARSFQDKYYGYTF
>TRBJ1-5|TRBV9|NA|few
TGTGCCAGCAGCGCCCCTACAATTAATAGCAATCAGCCCCAGCATTTT
CASSAPTINSNQPQHF
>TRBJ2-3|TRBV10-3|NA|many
TGTGCCATCAGTGAGTCGATTCTGGACCCCAGGTATTTT
CAISESILDPRYF